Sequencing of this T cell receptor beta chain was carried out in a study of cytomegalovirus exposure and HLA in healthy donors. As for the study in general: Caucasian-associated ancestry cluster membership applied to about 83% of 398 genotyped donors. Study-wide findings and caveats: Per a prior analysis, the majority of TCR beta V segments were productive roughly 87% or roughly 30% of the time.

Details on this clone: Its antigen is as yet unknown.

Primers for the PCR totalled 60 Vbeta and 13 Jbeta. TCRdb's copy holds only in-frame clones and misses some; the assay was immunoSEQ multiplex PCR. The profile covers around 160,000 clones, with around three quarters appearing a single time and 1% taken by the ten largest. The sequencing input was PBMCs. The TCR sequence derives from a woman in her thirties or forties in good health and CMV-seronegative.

DNA for the CDR3: TGTGCCAGCAGTACGAAACAGGGGGAGGAAAACATTCAGTACTTC. The encoded protein is CASSTKQGEENIQYF. The chain joins TRBV28 to TRBJ2-4; 8 bases are a match to TRBD1. Per the germline V gene, CDR1 is MDHEN and CDR2 is SYDVKM. The CDR3 sequence is 15 residues long. With 5 bases clipped from V and 5 bases from J, the junction kept 8 bases outside the gene matches. Using reference TRBV28 and TRBJ2-4 for the parts outside the CDR3, the full variable domain is DVKVTQSSRYLVKRTGEKVFLECVQDMDHENMFWYRQDPGLGLRLIYFSYDVKMKEKGDIPEGYSVSREKKERFSLILESASTNQTSMYLCASSTKQGEENIQYFGAGTRLSVL.